These 9 T cell receptor beta chains were sequenced from one sample in a study of control samples from healthy donors and cancer patients. Sequencing was performed with immunoSEQ multiplex PCR; in TCRdb, only in-frame clones are kept and a portion is missing. Of 45,000 to 60,000 clones listed, about four fifths were seen once; the top ten hold over 9%. Material for sequencing was blood. The receptors stem from a man between 65 and 85 years old in good health.

V and J are TRBV4-2 and TRBJ2-5; D is possibly TRBD1 (6 bases). Germline CDR1 reads LGHNA; CDR2 reads YNFKEQ. V was trimmed by 4 bases and J by 0 bases, leaving 9 bases between them. This CDR3 is 14 amino acids long. The CDR3 loop is CASSPGQNQETQYF. The DNA of the CDR3 is TGTGCCAGCAGCCCCGGACAGAACCAAGAGACCCAGTACTTC.

This rearrangement joins TRBV15 to TRBJ1-1; TRBD1 matches at 8 bases. The ends lost 4 bases at V and 0 bases at J; junction bases unmatched: 4. Looked up from germline, CDR1 is LNHNV and CDR2 is YYDKDF (reference sequence). The CDR3 has 15 amino acids. The CDR3 loop reads CATSTTDRVNTEAFF. The CDR3 bases are TGTGCCACCAGCACGACGGACAGGGTGAACACTGAAGCTTTCTTT.

This clone appeared once. J is TRBJ2-5 and V is TRBV7-2; 8 bases align to TRBD1. CDR1 is SGHTA, CDR2 FQGNSA, per germline. This CDR3 is built from 14 residues. With V trimmed by 3 bases and J by 5 bases, 5 bases remained unmatched. The CDR3 sequence: CASSFQGAGETQYF. As DNA, the CDR3 is TGTGCCAGCAGCTTTCAGGGGGCGGGGGAGACCCAGTACTTC.

The rearrangement joins TRBV5-6 to TRBJ2-5; D may match TRBD1 or TRBD2 (5 bases each). The CDR3 sequence is 16 residues long. In germline, CDR1 is SGHDT, CDR2 YYEEEE. The V gene lost 4 bases and the J gene lost 3 bases, with 19 bases spanning the gap. The CDR3 sequence: CASSPPTGTVEETQYF. DNA of the CDR3: TGTGCCAGCAGCCCCCCGACCGGGACGGTCGAAGAGACCCAGTACTTC. Filled out from reference TRBV5-6 and TRBJ2-5, the complete variable domain reads DAGVTQSPTHLIKTRGQQVTLRCSPKSGHDTVSWYQQALGQGPQFIFQYYEEEERQRGNFPDRFSGHQFPNYSSELNVNALLLGDSALYLCASSPPTGTVEETQYFGPGTRLLVL.

Only a few counts were recorded for this clone. The chain carries TRBV12-3 or TRBV12-4 and TRBJ2-1; TRBD1 matches 9 bases. The CDR3 has 13 residues. The J segment lost 9 bases and the V segment lost 7 bases, leaving 7 bases of the junction unmatched. The DNA for the CDR3 is TGTGCCAGCACCAGGACAGGGGTCGGTGAGCAGTTCTTC. Residues: CASTRTGVGEQFF.

V gene TRBV19 combines with J gene TRBJ1-2; D possibly corresponds to TRBD1 (5 bases). Looked up from germline, CDR1 is LNHDA and CDR2 is SQIVND (reference sequence). This CDR3 contains 14 residues. V lost 5 bases to trimming and J lost 4 bases, with 14 bases between them. The CDR3 loop is CASSSRDRLYGYTF. DNA of the CDR3: TGTGCCAGTAGTTCACGAGACAGACTCTATGGCTACACCTTC. The entire variable domain, with the rest obtained from reference TRBV19 and TRBJ1-2, is as follows: DGGITQSPKYLFRKEGQNVTLSCEQNLNHDAMYWYRQDPGQGLRLIYYSQIVNDFQKGDIAEGYSVSREKKESFPLTVTSAQKNPTAFYLCASSSRDRLYGYTFGSGTRLTVV.

The chain combines TRBV7-3 with TRBJ2-1; D call uncertain. Germline CDR1 reads SGHTA; CDR2 reads FQGTGA. The CDR3 is 13 amino acids. V was pared by 2 bases and J by 10 bases, with 12 bases between. CDR3 region: CASSLLGGSEQFF. The CDR3 coding sequence is TGTGCCAGCAGCTTATTGGGTGGGTCCGAGCAGTTCTTC.

This clone was seen only once. The chain employs TRBV6-2 or TRBV6-3 and TRBJ1-5; D is uncertain. This CDR3 contains 14 residues. The V gene's germline CDR1 is MNHEY and CDR2 SVGEGT. The germline V and J ends were trimmed by 5 bases and 6 bases, with 14 bases remaining between them. The CDR3 DNA is TGTGCCAGCAGTCCCACTCTCAGTTCTCAGCCCCAGCATTTT. It specifies CASSPTLSSQPQHF.

In regard to this clone: Other DNA sequences of this sample code for an identical CDR3. The chain links TRBV18 to TRBJ2-3; D is uncertain. Germline CDR1 is KGHSH and CDR2 is LQKENI. V lost 4 bases and J lost 0, with 2 bases in between. This CDR3 region has 12 residues. CDR3 DNA sequence: TGTGCCAGCTCACGTAGCACAGATACGCAGTATTTT. Its translation: CASSRSTDTQYF.